This entry lists 25 T cell receptor beta chains sequenced from one sample in a study of shared clonotypes between healthy human individuals. Profiled with immunoSEQ multiplex PCR; TCRdb holds only in-frame clones, not every one. The data hold some 2,100,000 clones, with approximately 96% observed a single time. Sequencing was performed on naive CD4+ T cells sorted from blood. This sample's subset: CD45RA+ positively selected. These receptors came from a man younger than 35 in good health.

This clone was observed a single time. The chain joins TRBV28 to TRBJ1-1; TRBD1 agrees at 7 bases. CDR1 and CDR2 from the germline V gene are MDHEN and SYDVKM. V shed 6 bases, J shed 8 bases, and the junction held 6 bases outside the gene matches. The CDR3 runs 12 residues. Written as DNA, the CDR3 is TGTGCCAGCAGACAAACGACAGGGGAAGCTTTCTTT. It encodes CASRQTTGEAFF.

This rearrangement joins TRBV5-6 to TRBJ2-7, with D possibly TRBD1 on 6 matching bases. The CDR3 extends over 16 amino acids. V gave up 0 bases and J gave up 4 bases, with 17 bases separating them. Germline CDR1 and CDR2: SGHDT and YYEEEE. For the CDR3, the DNA is TGTGCCAGCAGCTTGGCGCGGCAGTTGGGGGCTTACGAGCAGTACTTC. Translating gives CASSLARQLGAYEQYF.

V gene TRBV7-2 combines with J gene TRBJ2-3; D is ambiguous. V dropped 2 bases and J dropped 8 bases, with 5 bases sitting between them. Per the germline V gene, CDR1 is SGHTA and CDR2 is FQGNSA. This CDR3 comprises 11 residues. CDR3 in amino acids: CASSLYGTQYF. The CDR3 DNA follows: TGTGCCAGCAGCTTATACGGTACGCAGTATTTT.

This sequence joins TRBV19 and TRBJ1-1; a weak D match, TRBD1 (6 bases). The CDR3 length is 13 residues. Trimming removed 6 bases from V and 1 base from J, with 9 bases in between. Per germline, CDR1 LNHDA and CDR2 SQIVND (reference sequence). CDR3 sequence (DNA): TGTGCCAGTAGCCAACAGGGGAACACTGAAGCTTTCTTT. Amino acids: CASSQQGNTEAFF.

In regard to this clone: Other DNA sequences in the sample encode the same CDR3. This chain connects TRBV4-1 to TRBJ2-3, with D tentatively TRBD2 (6 bases). Trimming left V 3 bases short and J 1 base short, with 14 bases between. The germline CDR1 and CDR2 sequences are MGHRA and YSYEKL. The CDR3 has 16 residues. CDR3 nucleotides: TGCGCCAGCAGCCAGCCCGGGGGTGGCGGCACAGATACGCAGTATTTT. This encodes CASSQPGGGGTDTQYF.

This rearrangement joins TRBV5-6 to TRBJ2-3; D ambiguous. The CDR3 contains 13 residues. Germline V gene data show CDR1 as SGHDT and CDR2 as YYEEEE. V was cut by 0 bases and J by 6 bases, with 8 bases left in between. CDR3 sequence: CASSLEGRDTQYF. The CDR3, as DNA: TGTGCCAGCAGCTTGGAGGGTCGGGATACGCAGTATTTT.

For the CDR3, the DNA is TGTGCCATCAGCGTCCTCACTAGTTCCGAGCAGTACTTC. Translation gives CAISVLTSSEQYF. This chain links TRBV10-3 with TRBJ2-7; tentative D call: TRBD2 (5 bases). The CDR3 runs to 13 residues. Germline loops: CDR1 ENHRY, CDR2 SYGVKD. The V end was cut by 6 bases, the J end by 6 bases, with 15 bases between.

The CDR3 region is CASSFNRDSSYGYTF. In nucleotides, the CDR3 is TGTGCCAGCAGTTTCAACCGGGACAGTAGCTATGGCTACACCTTC. This chain links TRBV6-5 with TRBJ1-2; TRBD1 matches 7 bases. V shed 4 bases and J 4 bases; nucleotides not matched to a gene: 9. This CDR3 contains 15 residues. In germline, CDR1 is MNHEY, CDR2 SVGAGI.

This clone occurred a few times. The V gene is TRBV30, the J gene TRBJ1-2; no firm D call. Trimming took off 3 bases at V and 4 bases at J, with 15 bases between the two ends. This CDR3 has 14 amino acids. Germline CDR1 reads GTSNPN; CDR2 reads SVGIG (reference sequence). The CDR3: CAWSSQPSPYGYTF. The CDR3 DNA follows: TGTGCCTGGAGCTCCCAGCCCTCCCCCTATGGCTACACCTTC.

This chain joins TRBV7-9 and TRBJ2-7; TRBD1 aligns across 7 bases. V was clipped by 3 bases and J by 2 bases; unmatched bases: 7. The CDR3 is 15 residues long. Germline V CDR1 and CDR2: SEHNR, FQNEAQ (reference sequence). The chain's CDR3 is CASSFPGGRAYEQYF. Here the CDR3 DNA reads TGTGCCAGCAGCTTCCCAGGGGGAAGGGCCTACGAGCAGTACTTC.

The chain uses TRBV6-5 and TRBJ1-1, with 7 bases lining up with TRBD1. The CDR3 spans 13 residues. Unmatched junction bases numbered 5, after V lost 5 bases and J lost 5 bases. Germline CDR1 reads MNHEY; CDR2 reads SVGAGI. CDR3 nucleotide sequence: TGTGCCAGCAGTGAAGCAGGGGGGACTGAAGCTTTCTTT. It is translated as CASSEAGGTEAFF.

V and J are TRBV6-1 and TRBJ1-5; D call uncertain. In germline, CDR1 is MNHNS, CDR2 SASEGT. This CDR3 has 15 amino acids. Trimming took off 4 bases at V and 9 bases at J, with 19 bases between the two ends. Here the CDR3 reads CASSGSPSEPRPQHF. The CDR3, as DNA: TGTGCCAGCAGTGGCAGTCCTTCAGAACCTCGGCCCCAGCATTTT.

V and J are TRBV5-1 and TRBJ2-7; 12 nucleotides align to TRBD2. CDR1 is SGHRS, CDR2 YFSETQ, per germline. The CDR3 covers 16 residues. V shed 5 bases, J shed 2 bases, and the junction held 8 bases outside the gene matches. CDR3 loop: CASRPYSSGRAYEQYF. The CDR3, as DNA: TGCGCCAGCAGACCTTATTCTAGCGGGAGGGCCTACGAGCAGTACTTC. The full variable domain, completed using reference TRBV5-1 and TRBJ2-7, is KAGVTQTPRYLIKTRGQQVTLSCSPISGHRSVSWYQQTPGQGLQFLFEYFSETQRNKGNFPGRFSGRQFSNSRSEMNVSTLELGDSALYLCASRPYSSGRAYEQYFGPGTRLTVT.

This chain connects TRBV5-1 to TRBJ1-1; D not certain. CDR1 is SGHRS and CDR2 is YFSETQ in the germline V gene. Trimming removed 3 bases at V and 1 base at J, with 16 bases between. The CDR3 has 16 amino acids. The CDR3 protein is CASSSLGRQSNTEAFF. DNA of the CDR3: TGCGCCAGCAGCTCCTTGGGCCGCCAATCGAACACTGAAGCTTTCTTT.

This clone appeared once. The chain is built from TRBV29-1 and TRBJ2-5, with TRBD2 matching over 8 bases. The CDR3 runs 14 residues. Germline CDR1 and CDR2: SQVTM and ANQGSEA. Trimming took 4 bases from V and 4 from J; bases not matched to a gene: 8. The CDR3 loop reads CSVGGAGGVETQYF. CDR3 DNA sequence: TGCAGCGTTGGAGGTGCGGGGGGAGTAGAGACCCAGTACTTC.

The chain joins TRBV5-1 to TRBJ2-7; tentatively, D is TRBD1 (6 bases). V was cut by 0 bases and J by 2 bases, with 12 bases left in between. This CDR3 comprises 15 residues. The V gene's germline CDR1 is SGHRS and CDR2 YFSETQ. The CDR3 loop is CASSLDRTATYEQYF. As DNA, the CDR3 is TGCGCCAGCAGCTTGGACAGGACAGCAACCTACGAGCAGTACTTC. Filled out from reference TRBV5-1 and TRBJ2-7, the complete variable domain reads KAGVTQTPRYLIKTRGQQVTLSCSPISGHRSVSWYQQTPGQGLQFLFEYFSETQRNKGNFPGRFSGRQFSNSRSEMNVSTLELGDSALYLCASSLDRTATYEQYFGPGTRLTVT.

This clone showed up just a few times. The sample has other DNA sequences that encode this CDR3 too. The chain recombines TRBV20-1 with TRBJ2-3; D is unclear. The CDR3 is made up of 10 amino acids. Germline V gene lookup returns CDR1 DFQATT and CDR2 SNEGSKA (reference sequence). Trimming took 6 bases from V and 0 from J, leaving 1 base between them. The CDR3 protein is CSASTDTQYF. The DNA for the CDR3 is TGCAGTGCGAGCACAGATACGCAGTATTTT.

Remarks on this clone: The same CDR3 arises from other DNA sequences in this sample as well. The rearrangement uses TRBV4-1 and TRBJ1-2; D ambiguous. Looked up from germline, CDR1 is MGHRA and CDR2 is YSYEKL. Trimming shortened V by 0 bases and J by 0 bases, and 5 bases separated the two germline ends. This CDR3 has 14 residues. CDR3 region: CASSQDRTNYGYTF. CDR3 coding DNA: TGCGCCAGCAGCCAAGATAGGACTAACTATGGCTACACCTTC.

The chain recombines TRBV5-1 with TRBJ2-5, with 9 bases aligning to TRBD1. The J segment lost 4 bases and the V segment lost 8 bases, leaving 12 bases of the junction unmatched. Germline CDR1 is SGHRS and CDR2 is YFSETQ. CDR3 length: 15 amino acids. The CDR3 loop reads CASLGQGSSGETQYF. Written as DNA, the CDR3 is TGCGCCAGTTTGGGACAGGGCAGTTCGGGAGAGACCCAGTACTTC. The full variable domain, completed using reference TRBV5-1 and TRBJ2-5, is KAGVTQTPRYLIKTRGQQVTLSCSPISGHRSVSWYQQTPGQGLQFLFEYFSETQRNKGNFPGRFSGRQFSNSRSEMNVSTLELGDSALYLCASLGQGSSGETQYFGPGTRLLVL.

This clone has only one observation. The J gene is TRBJ1-1, the V gene TRBV7-8; D is uncertain. The V end lost 1 base, the J end lost 1 base, and 7 bases lay between the germline ends. This CDR3 comprises 14 residues. Germline V gene lookup returns CDR1 SGHVS and CDR2 FQNEAQ. CDR3 residues: CASSLGGKNTEAFF. The CDR3 nucleotides read TGTGCCAGCAGCTTAGGTGGCAAGAACACTGAAGCTTTCTTT.

The chain recombines TRBV11-2 with TRBJ1-3, with D possibly being TRBD1 (5 bases). Germline V CDR1 and CDR2: SGHAT, FQNNGV. The CDR3 sequence is 14 residues long. V lost 1 base to trimming and J lost 9 bases, with 13 bases between them. The CDR3 is CASSLGGQIPTIYF. Here the CDR3 DNA reads TGTGCCAGCAGCTTAGGGGGCCAGATACCCACCATATATTTT.

V gene TRBV6-5 combines with J gene TRBJ2-3, with D tentatively TRBD2 (6 bases). The CDR3 covers 15 residues. Germline CDR1 reads MNHEY; CDR2 reads SVGAGI. V was clipped by 3 bases and J by 1 base, with 11 bases between them. The CDR3 loop reads CASSYTSPRTDTQYF. The CDR3 nucleotides read TGTGCCAGCAGTTATACTAGCCCTCGCACAGATACGCAGTATTTT.

This clone was detected once. This chain uses TRBV7-9 with TRBJ2-6, with D possibly TRBD1 on 5 matching bases. The CDR3 loop spans 16 amino acids. From germline, CDR1 is SEHNR and CDR2 FQNEAQ (reference sequence). V dropped 1 base and J dropped 2 bases, with 9 bases sitting between them. The CDR3 nucleotides read TGTGCCAGCAGCTTAGACAGGAGTACTGGGGCCAACGTCCTGACTTTC. Its protein is CASSLDRSTGANVLTF.

The gene calls are TRBV5-1 and TRBJ2-4, with 7 bases identical to TRBD1. With V trimmed by 4 bases and J by 0 bases, 7 bases remained unmatched. Germline assignment: CDR1 SGHRS and CDR2 YFSETQ. This CDR3 is 16 amino acids long. The CDR3 nucleotides read TGCGCCAGCAGCCTACAGGGGACCCTAGCCAAAAACATTCAGTACTTC. This gives the protein CASSLQGTLAKNIQYF.

The J gene is TRBJ2-7, the V gene TRBV6-6; no firm D call. Germline-derived CDR1 and CDR2 are MNHNY and SVGAGI (reference sequence). V was trimmed by 4 bases and J by 0 bases, leaving 7 bases between them. The CDR3 runs 13 residues. The DNA for the CDR3 is TGTGCCAGCAGTTCAAACCTCTCCTACGAGCAGTACTTC. This sequence encodes CASSSNLSYEQYF.